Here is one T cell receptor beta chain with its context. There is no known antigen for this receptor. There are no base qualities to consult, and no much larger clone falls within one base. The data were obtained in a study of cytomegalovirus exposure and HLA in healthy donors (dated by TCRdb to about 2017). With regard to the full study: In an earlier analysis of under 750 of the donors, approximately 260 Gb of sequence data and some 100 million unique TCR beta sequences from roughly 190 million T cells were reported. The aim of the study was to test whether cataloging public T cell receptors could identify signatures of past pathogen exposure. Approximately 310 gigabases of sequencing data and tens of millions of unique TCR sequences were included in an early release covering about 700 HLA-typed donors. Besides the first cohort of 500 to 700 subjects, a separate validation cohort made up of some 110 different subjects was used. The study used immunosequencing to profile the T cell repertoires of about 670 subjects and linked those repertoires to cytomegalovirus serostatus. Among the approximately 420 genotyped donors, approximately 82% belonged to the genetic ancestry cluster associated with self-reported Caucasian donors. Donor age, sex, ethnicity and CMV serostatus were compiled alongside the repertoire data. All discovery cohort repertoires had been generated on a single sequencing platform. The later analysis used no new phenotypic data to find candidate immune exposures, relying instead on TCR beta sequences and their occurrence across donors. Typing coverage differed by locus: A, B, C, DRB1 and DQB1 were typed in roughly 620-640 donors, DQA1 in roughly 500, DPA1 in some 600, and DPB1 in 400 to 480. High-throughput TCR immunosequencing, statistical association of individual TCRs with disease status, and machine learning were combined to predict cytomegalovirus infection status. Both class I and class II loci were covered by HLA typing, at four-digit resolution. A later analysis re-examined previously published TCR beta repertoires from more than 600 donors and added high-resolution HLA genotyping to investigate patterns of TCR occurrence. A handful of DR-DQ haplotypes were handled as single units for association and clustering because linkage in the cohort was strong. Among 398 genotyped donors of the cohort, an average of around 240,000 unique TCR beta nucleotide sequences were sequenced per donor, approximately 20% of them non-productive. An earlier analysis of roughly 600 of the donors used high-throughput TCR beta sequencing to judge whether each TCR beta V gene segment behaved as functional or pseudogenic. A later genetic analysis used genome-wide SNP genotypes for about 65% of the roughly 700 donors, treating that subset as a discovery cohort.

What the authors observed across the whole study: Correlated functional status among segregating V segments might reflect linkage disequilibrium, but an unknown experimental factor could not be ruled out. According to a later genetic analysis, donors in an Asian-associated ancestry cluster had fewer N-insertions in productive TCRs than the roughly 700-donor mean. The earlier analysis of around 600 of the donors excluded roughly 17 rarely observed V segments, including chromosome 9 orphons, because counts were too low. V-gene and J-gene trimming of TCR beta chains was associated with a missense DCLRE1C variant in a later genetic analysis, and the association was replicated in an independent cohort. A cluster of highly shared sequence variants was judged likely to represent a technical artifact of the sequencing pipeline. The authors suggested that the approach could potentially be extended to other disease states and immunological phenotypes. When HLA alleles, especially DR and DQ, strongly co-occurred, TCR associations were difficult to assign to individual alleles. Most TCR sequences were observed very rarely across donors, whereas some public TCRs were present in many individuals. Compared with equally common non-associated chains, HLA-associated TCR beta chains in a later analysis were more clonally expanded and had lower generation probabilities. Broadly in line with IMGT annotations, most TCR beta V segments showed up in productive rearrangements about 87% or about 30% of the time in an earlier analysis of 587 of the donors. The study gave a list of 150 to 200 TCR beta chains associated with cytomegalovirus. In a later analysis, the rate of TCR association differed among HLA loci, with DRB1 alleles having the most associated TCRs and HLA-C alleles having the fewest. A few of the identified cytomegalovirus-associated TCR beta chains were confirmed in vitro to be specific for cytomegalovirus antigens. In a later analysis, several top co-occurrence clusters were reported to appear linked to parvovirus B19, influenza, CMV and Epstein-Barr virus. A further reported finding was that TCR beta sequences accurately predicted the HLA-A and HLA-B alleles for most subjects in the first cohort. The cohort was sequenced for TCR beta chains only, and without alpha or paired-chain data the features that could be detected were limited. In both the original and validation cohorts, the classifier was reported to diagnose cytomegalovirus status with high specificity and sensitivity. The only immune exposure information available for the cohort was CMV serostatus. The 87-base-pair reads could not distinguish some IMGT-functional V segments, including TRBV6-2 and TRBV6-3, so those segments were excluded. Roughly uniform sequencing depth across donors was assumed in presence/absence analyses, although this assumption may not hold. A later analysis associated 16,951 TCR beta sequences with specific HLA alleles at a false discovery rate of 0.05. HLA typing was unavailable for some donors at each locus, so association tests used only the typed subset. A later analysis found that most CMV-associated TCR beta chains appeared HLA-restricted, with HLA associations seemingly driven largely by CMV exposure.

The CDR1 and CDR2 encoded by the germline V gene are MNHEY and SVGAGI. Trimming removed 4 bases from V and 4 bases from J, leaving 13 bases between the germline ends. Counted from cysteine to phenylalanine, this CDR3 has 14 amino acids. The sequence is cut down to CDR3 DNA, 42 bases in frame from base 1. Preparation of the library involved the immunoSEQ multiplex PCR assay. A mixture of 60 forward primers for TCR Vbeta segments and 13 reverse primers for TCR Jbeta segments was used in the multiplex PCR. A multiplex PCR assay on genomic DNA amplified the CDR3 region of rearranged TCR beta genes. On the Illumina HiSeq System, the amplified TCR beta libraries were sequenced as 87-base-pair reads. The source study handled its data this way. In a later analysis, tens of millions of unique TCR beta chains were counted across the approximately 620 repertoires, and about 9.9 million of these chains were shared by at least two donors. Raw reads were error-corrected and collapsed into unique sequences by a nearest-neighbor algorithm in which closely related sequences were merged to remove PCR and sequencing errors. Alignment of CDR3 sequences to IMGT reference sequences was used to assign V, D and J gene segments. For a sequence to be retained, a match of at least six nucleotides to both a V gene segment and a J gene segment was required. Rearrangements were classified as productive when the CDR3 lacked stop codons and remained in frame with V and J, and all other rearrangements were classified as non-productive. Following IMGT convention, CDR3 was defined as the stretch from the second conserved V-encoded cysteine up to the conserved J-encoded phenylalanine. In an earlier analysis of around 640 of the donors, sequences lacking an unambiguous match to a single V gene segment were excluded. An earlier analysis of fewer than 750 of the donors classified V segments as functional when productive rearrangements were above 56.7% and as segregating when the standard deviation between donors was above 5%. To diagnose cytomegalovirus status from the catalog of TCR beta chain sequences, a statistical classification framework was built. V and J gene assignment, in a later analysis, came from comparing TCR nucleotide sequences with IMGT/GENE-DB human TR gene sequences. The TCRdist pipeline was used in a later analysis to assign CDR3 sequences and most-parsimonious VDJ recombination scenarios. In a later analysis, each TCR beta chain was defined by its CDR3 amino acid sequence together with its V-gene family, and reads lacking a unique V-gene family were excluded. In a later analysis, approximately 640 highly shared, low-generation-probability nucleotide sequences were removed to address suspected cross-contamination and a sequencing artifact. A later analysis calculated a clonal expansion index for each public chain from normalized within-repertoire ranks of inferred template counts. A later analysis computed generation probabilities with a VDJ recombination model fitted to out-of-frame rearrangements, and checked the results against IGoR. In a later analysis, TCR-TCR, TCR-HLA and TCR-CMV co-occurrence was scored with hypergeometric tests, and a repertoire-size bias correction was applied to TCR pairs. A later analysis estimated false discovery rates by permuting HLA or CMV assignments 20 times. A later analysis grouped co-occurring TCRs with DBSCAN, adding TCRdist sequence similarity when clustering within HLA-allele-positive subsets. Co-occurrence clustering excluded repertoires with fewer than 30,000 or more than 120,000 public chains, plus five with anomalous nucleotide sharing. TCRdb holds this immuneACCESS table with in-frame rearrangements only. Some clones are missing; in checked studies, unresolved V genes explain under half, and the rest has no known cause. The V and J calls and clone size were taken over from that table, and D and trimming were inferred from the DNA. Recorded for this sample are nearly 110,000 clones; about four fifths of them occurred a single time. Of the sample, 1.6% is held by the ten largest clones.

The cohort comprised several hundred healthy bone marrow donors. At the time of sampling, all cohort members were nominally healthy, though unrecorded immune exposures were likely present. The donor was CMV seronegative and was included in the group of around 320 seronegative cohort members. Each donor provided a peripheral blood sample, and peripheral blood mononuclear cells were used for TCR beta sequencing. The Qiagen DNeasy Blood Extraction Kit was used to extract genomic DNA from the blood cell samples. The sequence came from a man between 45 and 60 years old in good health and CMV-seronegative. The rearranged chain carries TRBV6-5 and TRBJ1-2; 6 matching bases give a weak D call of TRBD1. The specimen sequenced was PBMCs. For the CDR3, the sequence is CASSLQGNGYGYTF. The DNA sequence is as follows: TGTGCCAGCAGTTTACAGGGTAACGGCTATGGCTACACCTTC.